One sample yielded the 28 T cell receptor beta chains listed below, sequenced in a study of beta chain features in type 1 diabetes. The isolated RNA, all of it, was reverse transcribed, so expressed TCRB transcripts were what got sequenced. Sequenced by immunoSEQ multiplex PCR; TCRdb stores in-frame clones only, minus some. In the table there are just over 600,000 clones, 15% of which are singletons. Input material: naive CD4+ T cells from blood. Source of these receptors: a man between 18 and 29 years old in good health.

This clone has a handful of counts. The rearrangement joins TRBV29-1 to TRBJ1-3; the D gene is possibly TRBD1 (6 bases). This CDR3 region has 17 residues. V was cut by 0 bases and J by 1 base, with 16 bases left in between. Per germline, CDR1 SQVTM and CDR2 ANQGSEA. Here the CDR3 DNA reads TGCAGCGTTGAAGATGGGACCAGGGGCCTATCTGGAAACACCATATATTTT. The encoded protein is CSVEDGTRGLSGNTIYF.

This clone was seen a few times. The rearrangement joins TRBV30 to TRBJ1-1, with TRBD1 matching over 7 bases. Trimming removed 3 bases from V and 0 bases from J; junction bases left unmatched: 1. CDR1 GTSNPN and CDR2 SVGIG come from the germline V gene (reference sequence). The CDR3 is made up of 13 amino acids. CDR3 coding DNA: TGTGCCTGGAGCGACAGGGTGAACACTGAAGCTTTCTTT. Translation: CAWSDRVNTEAFF.

J is TRBJ2-4 and V is TRBV15; 7 positions match TRBD1. After removal of 4 bases from V and 6 bases from J, the junction contained 6 bases not matched to a gene. CDR3 length: 14 amino acids. Germline CDR1 is LNHNV and CDR2 is YYDKDF (reference sequence). The CDR3 DNA reads TGTGCCACCAGCACTCGACAGGGTTTAAACATTCAGTACTTC. It encodes CATSTRQGLNIQYF.

J is TRBJ2-1 and V is TRBV12-5; D perhaps matches TRBD2 (5 bases). Germline V gene lookup returns CDR1 LGHNT and CDR2 FRNRAP. The CDR3 contains 19 residues. The ends were cut back, 0 bases at V and 2 bases at J, with 20 bases in the middle. The CDR3 coding sequence is TGTGCTAGTGGTTTGGTACTTGGAAGGACTCCCGGCCCCTACAATGAGCAGTTCTTC. Translating gives CASGLVLGRTPGPYNEQFF.

The gene calls are TRBV28 and TRBJ1-5, with TRBD1 as a possible D gene (5 bases). There are 15 residues in the CDR3. Trimming removed 5 bases at V and 8 bases at J, with 19 bases between. CDR1 and CDR2 from the germline V gene are MDHEN and SYDVKM. This chain's CDR3 is CASSPPWGSLEPQHF. CDR3 sequence (DNA): TGTGCCAGCAGTCCCCCATGGGGCAGCCTGGAGCCCCAGCATTTT. Full variable domain (outside the CDR3, taken from reference TRBV28 and TRBJ1-5): DVKVTQSSRYLVKRTGEKVFLECVQDMDHENMFWYRQDPGLGLRLIYFSYDVKMKEKGDIPEGYSVSREKKERFSLILESASTNQTSMYLCASSPPWGSLEPQHFGDGTRLSIL.

This clone was detected only a few times. The chain recombines TRBV5-1 with TRBJ2-4; TRBD1 agrees at 7 bases. Germline CDR1 and CDR2: SGHRS and YFSETQ. The V and J ends lost 4 bases and 3 bases, in that order; junction bases with no gene match: 7. The CDR3 contains 15 residues. The CDR3 bases are TGCGCCAGCAGCCAGGGGGACACTGACAAAAACATTCAGTACTTC. The encoded protein is CASSQGDTDKNIQYF.

The chain uses TRBV5-1 and TRBJ2-2; D is unclear. The V end lost 5 bases, the J end lost 6 bases, and 14 bases lay between the germline ends. The CDR3 consists of 14 residues. Germline V gene data show CDR1 as SGHRS and CDR2 as YFSETQ. CDR3 amino acids: CASSPDGMAGELFF. The CDR3 coding sequence is TGCGCCAGCAGTCCTGATGGAATGGCCGGGGAGCTGTTTTTT.

In this sample, this clone turned up a few times. This rearrangement joins TRBV9 to TRBJ2-4; D is tentatively TRBD1 or TRBD2 (6 bases each). Germline V gives CDR1 SGDLS, CDR2 YYNGEE. V lost 0 bases to trimming and J lost 8 bases, with 12 bases between them. The CDR3 covers 14 residues. Here the CDR3 reads CASSVAQGGDIQYF. CDR3 sequence (DNA): TGTGCCAGCAGCGTAGCACAGGGAGGAGACATTCAGTACTTC.

This clone was seen more than once but under ten times. The rearrangement joins TRBV29-1 to TRBJ2-7, with TRBD2 identical over 7 bases. This CDR3 is built from 13 residues. V lost 4 bases and J lost 2; bases outside the gene matches: 5. Germline lookup yields CDR1 SQVTM and CDR2 ANQGSEA. This CDR3 reads CSVGGLVAYEQYF. The DNA of the CDR3 is TGCAGCGTTGGCGGACTAGTCGCCTACGAGCAGTACTTC.

This clone was counted a single time. The V call is TRBV30, the J call TRBJ1-3; D gene ambiguous. Germline V CDR1 and CDR2: GTSNPN, SVGIG (reference sequence). V lost 2 bases and J lost 7, with 12 bases in between. This CDR3 contains 13 residues. The CDR3 region has the DNA TGTGCCTGGAGTATCAGCGGAGGGAACACCATATATTTT. Amino acids: CAWSISGGNTIYF.

This clone was counted a few times. Other DNA sequences from this sample encode an identical CDR3 as well. This chain connects TRBV10-3 to TRBJ1-2; possibly TRBD1 for D (5 bases). From germline, CDR1 is ENHRY and CDR2 SYGVKD. This CDR3 is 13 amino acids long. Trimming shortened V by 0 bases and J by 3 bases, and 5 bases separated the two germline ends. As DNA, the CDR3 is TGTGCCATCAGTGAGTCGGGGGACTATGGCTACACCTTC. It is translated as CAISESGDYGYTF.

J is TRBJ1-1 and V is TRBV5-4, with 7 bases identical to TRBD1. The germline V gene has CDR1 SGHNT and CDR2 YYREEE (reference sequence). V was pared by 0 bases and J by 5 bases, with 4 bases of the junction left unmatched. The CDR3 sequence is 14 residues long. Here the CDR3 reads CASSLEQGITEAFF. For the CDR3, the DNA is TGTGCCAGCAGCTTGGAACAGGGGATAACTGAAGCTTTCTTT.

This clone appeared a few times. The chain has TRBV4-2 and TRBJ1-4; tentatively, D is TRBD1 (5 bases). Deletions cut 3 bases from V and 8 bases from J, with 10 bases between. The germline gives CDR1 LGHNA, CDR2 YNFKEQ. The CDR3 sequence is 13 residues long. This CDR3 reads CASSQDTREKLFF. Here the CDR3 DNA reads TGTGCCAGCAGCCAGGACACGAGGGAAAAACTGTTTTTT.

The gene calls are TRBV4-1 and TRBJ1-1; 8 bases match TRBD1. Germline V CDR1 and CDR2: MGHRA, YSYEKL. This CDR3 is 18 amino acids long. V lost 3 bases to trimming and J lost 5 bases; unmatched junction nucleotides: 17. The DNA of the CDR3 is TGCGCCAGCAGCCATCAGGGACAGGTTCCTACGGGCGGAACTGAAGCTTTCTTT. Its protein is CASSHQGQVPTGGTEAFF.

The rearrangement links TRBV7-9 to TRBJ2-5; D unclear. Germline CDR1 and CDR2: SEHNR and FQNEAQ (reference sequence). CDR3 length: 16 amino acids. The germline V and J ends were trimmed by 1 base and 0 bases, with 12 bases remaining between them. As DNA, the CDR3 is TGTGCCAGCAGCTTAGTAGGGCTACCGTACCAAGAGACCCAGTACTTC. Its protein product is CASSLVGLPYQETQYF.

This clone was detected a few times. The rearrangement uses TRBV5-1 and TRBJ2-7, with D perhaps matching TRBD2 (5 bases). Germline assignment: CDR1 SGHRS and CDR2 YFSETQ. The CDR3 covers 13 residues. V gave up 0 bases and J gave up 6 bases, with 10 bases separating them. CDR3 DNA sequence: TGCGCCAGCAGCTTGGATAGGGCGGGCGAGCAGTACTTC. Its protein product is CASSLDRAGEQYF.

This chain joins TRBV5-1 and TRBJ2-4; D gene ambiguous. V was cut by 1 base and J by 1 base, with 21 bases left in between. CDR1 is SGHRS, CDR2 YFSETQ, per germline. The length of the CDR3 is 19 residues. Here the CDR3 reads CASSLKGIVPWGAKNIQYF. In DNA, the CDR3 is TGCGCCAGCAGCTTGAAAGGGATAGTTCCCTGGGGTGCCAAAAACATTCAGTACTTC.

This clone was seen a few times. The J gene is TRBJ1-4, the V gene TRBV29-1; D is unresolved. CDR1 is SQVTM and CDR2 is ANQGSEA in the germline V gene. V lost 1 base, J lost 1 base, and 10 bases lay in between. The CDR3 contains 15 residues. As DNA, the CDR3 is TGCAGCGTTGAAGTCTACAGCCTAACTAATGAAAAACTGTTTTTT. Translating it yields CSVEVYSLTNEKLFF.

Only a few counts were recorded for this clone. The chain recombines TRBV5-1 with TRBJ2-7; no clear D. This CDR3 contains 13 residues. In germline, CDR1 is SGHRS, CDR2 YFSETQ. The V end lost 0 bases, the J end lost 3 bases, and 7 bases lay between the germline ends. The CDR3 loop is CASSLVGVYEQYF. For the CDR3, the DNA is TGCGCCAGCAGCTTGGTAGGAGTCTACGAGCAGTACTTC.

This clone was counted only a few times. V gene TRBV7-2 combines with J gene TRBJ2-7, with 11 bases matching TRBD2. V lost 4 bases, J lost 2 bases, and 4 bases stayed unmatched. CDR1 SGHTA and CDR2 FQGNSA come from the germline V gene. The CDR3 spans 15 residues. This CDR3 reads CASSSSGGTPYEQYF. The CDR3, as DNA: TGTGCCAGCAGCTCTAGCGGGGGGACCCCCTACGAGCAGTACTTC. The full variable domain, completed using reference TRBV7-2 and TRBJ2-7, is GAGVSQSPSNKVTEKGKDVELRCDPISGHTALYWYRQSLGQGLEFLIYFQGNSAPDKSGLPSDRFSAERTGGSVSTLTIQRTQQEDSAVYLCASSSSGGTPYEQYFGPGTRLTVT.

The gene calls are TRBV19 and TRBJ2-1; D remains unclear. Germline V gives CDR1 LNHDA, CDR2 SQIVND (reference sequence). Trimming stripped 3 bases from V and 7 bases from J, with 7 bases between. The CDR3 consists of 12 residues. CDR3 residues: CASSMLRNEQFF. In DNA, the CDR3 is TGTGCCAGTAGTATGTTGCGTAATGAGCAGTTCTTC.

V and J are TRBV28 and TRBJ2-6; 7 bases align to TRBD1. Trimming took 4 bases from V and 2 from J; bases not matched to a gene: 14. Germline V gene data show CDR1 as MDHEN and CDR2 as SYDVKM. The CDR3 has 19 amino acids. The CDR3 nucleotides are TGTGCCAGCAGTTCCTTTGACAGGGCCTCTGACGCTGGGGCCAACGTCCTGACTTTC. Translated: CASSSFDRASDAGANVLTF.

The chain recombines TRBV27 with TRBJ1-6, with D possibly matching TRBD1 (6 bases). CDR1 is MNHEY, CDR2 SMNVEV, per germline (reference sequence). The CDR3 totals 17 residues. V gave up 3 bases and J gave up 0 bases, with 12 bases separating them. CDR3: CASSLDRPSSYNSPLHF. CDR3 sequence (DNA): TGTGCCAGCAGTTTGGACAGACCGAGCTCCTATAATTCACCCCTCCACTTT.

The sample holds a few counts of this clone. Here the CDR3 reads CASSQLAGVSYEQYF. The DNA of the CDR3 is TGCGCCAGCAGCCAACTAGCGGGGGTCTCCTACGAGCAGTACTTC. The chain couples TRBV4-1 to TRBJ2-7; 10 bases line up with TRBD2. The CDR3 consists of 15 residues. Looked up from germline, CDR1 is MGHRA and CDR2 is YSYEKL. Unmatched junction bases numbered 1, after V lost 2 bases and J lost 0 bases.

V gene TRBV5-1 combines with J gene TRBJ2-1; 10 nucleotides line up with TRBD1. Germline V gene sequence: CDR1 SGHRS, CDR2 YFSETQ. The trim removed 6 bases at V and 2 bases at J, leaving 5 bases unmatched. The CDR3 runs to 15 residues. This chain's CDR3 is CASKRGQGPYNEQFF. In nucleotides, the CDR3 is TGCGCCAGCAAACGGGGACAGGGGCCCTACAATGAGCAGTTCTTC.

The chain carries TRBV19 and TRBJ2-7, with 8 bases identical to TRBD2. CDR1 LNHDA and CDR2 SQIVND come from the germline V gene (reference sequence). The CDR3 is made up of 15 amino acids. The junction had 7 bases not matched to a gene; V was cut back by 3 bases and J by 3 bases. The CDR3 spells CASSISVAGGYEQYF. CDR3 bases: TGTGCCAGTAGTATCTCCGTGGCGGGAGGCTACGAGCAGTACTTC.

On this clone: At the DNA level, this CDR3 is encoded by other sequences in the same sample as well. The chain carries TRBV5-1 and TRBJ1-1; D gene unclear. Germline V CDR1 and CDR2: SGHRS, YFSETQ. There are 13 residues in the CDR3. V shed 2 bases and J shed 4 bases, with 9 bases lying between them. The CDR3 protein is CASSFKGGTEAFF. The CDR3 bases are TGCGCCAGCAGCTTCAAAGGAGGCACTGAAGCTTTCTTT.

This clone was observed a few times. The chain combines TRBV7-2 with TRBJ2-7, with 12 bases identical to TRBD1. The CDR3 loop spans 15 amino acids. Trimming took 3 bases from V and 2 from J; bases not matched to a gene: 2. CDR1 SGHTA and CDR2 FQGNSA come from the germline V gene. The CDR3 is CASSLGTGGTYEQYF. The CDR3 DNA reads TGTGCCAGCAGCTTGGGGACAGGGGGCACCTACGAGCAGTACTTC.